In its sample, the clone carrying this T cell receptor (beta chain) was seen a few times. Original data processing: The authors estimated nucleated cell counts from reference gene primer amplification. Assay: immunoSEQ multiplex PCR; the TCRdb copy retains only in-frame clones and omits some. Clone size and V and J calls were adopted from that table, with D and trimming inferred from the DNA. This sample yields roughly 310,000 clones, of which roughly nine tenths are seen a single time; around 2.6% belongs to the top ten. This specimen comes from a study of blood T cell repertoires in COVID-19. The wider study: Spain, Italy and the United States supplied samples that represented acute and convalescent COVID-19.

In assigning cohorts, the study relied on participant-reported clinical history. Symptom resolution, clearance, or two negative PCRs marked the recovered donors of Cohort 3. This CDR3 is built from 15 residues. Germline-derived CDR1 and CDR2 are SGHVS and FNYEAQ. V was pared by 1 base and J by 0 bases, with 6 bases between. V is TRBV7-6 and J is TRBJ2-2, with D possibly TRBD2 on 5 matching bases. Sequenced input: PBMCs or T cells enriched from blood (not recorded which). The receptor was isolated from a man aged 60-69 years who had recovered from COVID-19. For the CDR3, the DNA is TGTGCCAGCAGCTTAGAACTAGCGAACACCGGGGAGCTGTTTTTT. Translated, it gives CASSLELANTGELFF.